The next 27 T cell receptor beta chains were all read from a single sample in a study of lymphopenia after photon versus proton radiotherapy (dated by TCRdb to between 2018 and 2021). Libraries were constructed by the immunoSEQ multiplex PCR assay. Not all clones reach the TCRdb copy of this immuneACCESS table, which keeps in-frame sequences only. Checked studies attribute under half of the gap to unresolved V genes and leave the rest unexplained. The sample data list about 16,000 clones, and 70% to 90% of these were observed just once. The top ten clonotypes cover around a tenth of the sample. The sequencing used peripheral blood, collected from a patient treated with proton-based radiotherapy. These receptors all come from a man in his 70s with pancreatic cancer.

The chain employs TRBV7-9 and TRBJ1-2, with 11 nucleotides matching TRBD1. Germline CDR1 SEHNR, CDR2 FQNEAQ (reference sequence). V was pared by 5 bases and J by 3 bases, with 8 bases of the junction left unmatched. CDR3 size: 16 residues. CDR3 sequence (DNA): TGTGCCAGCAGCGCGATCCGGGACAGGGGGGACTATGGCTACACCTTC. Amino acid sequence: CASSAIRDRGDYGYTF.

The rearrangement joins TRBV7-9 to TRBJ1-3, with a possible D match to TRBD1 (6 bases). Per the germline V gene, CDR1 is SEHNR and CDR2 is FQNEAQ (reference sequence). CDR3 length: 14 residues. V was pared by 5 bases and J by 4 bases, with 12 bases between. The CDR3 sequence: CASSTTGIGNTIYF. The CDR3, as DNA: TGTGCCAGCAGCACCACAGGGATAGGAAACACCATATATTTT.

V gene TRBV7-9 combines with J gene TRBJ1-1; maybe TRBD1 (5 bases). The V gene lost 8 bases and the J gene lost 1 base, with 8 bases spanning the gap. Germline loops: CDR1 SEHNR, CDR2 FQNEAQ (reference sequence). This CDR3 contains 12 residues. CDR3 in DNA: TGTGCCAGCGGACACCCGAACACTGAAGCTTTCTTT. Translation: CASGHPNTEAFF.

The chain is built from TRBV7-6 and TRBJ2-5, with TRBD2 identical over 11 bases. V lost 4 bases and J lost 0; bases outside the gene matches: 4. The CDR3 loop spans 16 amino acids. The germline V gene encodes CDR1 SGHVS and CDR2 FNYEAQ. The DNA of the CDR3 is TGTGCCAGCAGCTCTCGACTAGCGGGGTACCAAGAGACCCAGTACTTC. Protein sequence: CASSSRLAGYQETQYF.

In regard to this clone: Sequence at one end of the junction differs from germline and may be a read error. For the CDR3, the DNA is TGCGCCAGCAGCCAAGATCTCTACAGGCCTAACAGTGAAGCTTTCTTT. Protein: CASSQDLYRPNSEAFF. The rearrangement links TRBV4-1 to TRBJ1-1; TRBD1 is a possible D gene (5 bases). CDR1 is MGHRA and CDR2 is YSYEKL in the germline V gene. There are 16 residues in the CDR3.

The CDR3 protein is CASSSSEANYGYTF. CDR3 nucleotides: TGTGCCAGCAGCTCGAGTGAAGCTAACTATGGCTACACCTTC. The V and J genes are TRBV7-9 and TRBJ1-2; D is unclear. The CDR3 consists of 14 residues. The V and J ends lost 4 bases and 0 bases respectively, with 9 bases between them. Germline assignment: CDR1 SEHNR and CDR2 FQNEAQ (reference sequence).

A single count supports this clone. The CDR3 DNA sequence: TGTGCCAGCAGCCAAGCTTTGTTCGATCAAGAGACCCAGTACTTC. Translated, it gives CASSQALFDQETQYF. This chain connects TRBV4-2 to TRBJ2-5; D is unclear. Trimming removed 1 base from V and 2 bases from J, with 11 bases in between. This CDR3 spans 15 amino acids. Germline V CDR1 and CDR2: LGHNA, YNFKEQ.

The rearrangement uses TRBV14 and TRBJ2-5; 9 nucleotides align to TRBD2. Losses at the gene ends were 4 bases for V and 1 base for J; bases not matched to a gene: 7. The CDR3 contains 16 residues. Germline V gene sequence: CDR1 SGHDN, CDR2 FVKESK. CDR3 region: CASSPLSLAGQETQYF. Written as DNA, the CDR3 is TGTGCCAGCAGCCCACTTTCACTAGCGGGCCAAGAGACCCAGTACTTC.

The genes are TRBV2 and TRBJ2-7; no definite D call. Looked up from germline, CDR1 is SNHLY and CDR2 is FYNNEI. V dropped 8 bases and J dropped 1 base, with 15 bases sitting between them. The CDR3 runs 14 residues. CDR3 sequence: CASQELTKSYEQYF. The CDR3 region has the DNA TGTGCCAGCCAGGAGTTAACAAAGTCCTACGAGCAGTACTTC.

This clone ranks as medium-sized. V and J are TRBV9 and TRBJ1-5; TRBD1 matches at 7 bases. This CDR3 is 13 amino acids long. J was trimmed by 5 bases and V by 4 bases; bases with no gene match: 3. CDR1 and CDR2 (germline): SGDLS, YYNGEE. The CDR3 spells CASSLTGDQPQHF. CDR3 coding DNA: TGTGCCAGCAGCTTAACAGGGGATCAGCCCCAGCATTTT.

The J gene is TRBJ2-3, the V gene TRBV6-5; TRBD2 matches 9 bases. CDR3 length equals 15 residues. J lost 4 bases, V lost 7 bases, and 9 bases had no gene match. Per the germline V gene, CDR1 is MNHEY and CDR2 is SVGAGI. CDR3 coding DNA: TGTGCCAGCACCCGAACTAGCGGGCGGGCAGATACGCAGTATTTT. Protein sequence: CASTRTSGRADTQYF.

The chain has TRBV29-1 and TRBJ1-5, with no clear D. This CDR3 is built from 12 residues. The germline V gene has CDR1 SQVTM and CDR2 ANQGSEA. Trimming left V 6 bases short and J 4 bases short, with 10 bases between. CDR3 sequence reads: CSVRTGNQPQHF. The CDR3 nucleotides are TGCAGCGTCCGGACGGGGAATCAGCCCCAGCATTTT.

V gene TRBV19 combines with J gene TRBJ1-6; tentative D call: TRBD1 (5 bases). Trimming removed 3 bases from V and 9 bases from J, with 12 bases in between. The CDR3 has 14 amino acids. Germline V lookup: CDR1 LNHDA, CDR2 SQIVND (reference sequence). CDR3 nucleotides: TGTGCCAGTAGTATTGGGCAGGGTATTTCACCCCTCCACTTT. It yields the protein CASSIGQGISPLHF.

V gene TRBV7-2 combines with J gene TRBJ2-5; D ambiguous. Germline V gene data show CDR1 as SGHTA and CDR2 as FQGNSA. V lost 5 bases, J lost 3 bases, and 19 bases lay in between. This CDR3 spans 16 amino acids. The CDR3 DNA sequence: TGTGCCAGCAGCCCACGCGGCGCGACTGTTAAAGAGACCCAGTACTTC. As protein: CASSPRGATVKETQYF.

This rearrangement joins TRBV29-1 to TRBJ1-1; D is ambiguous. Germline V gene lookup returns CDR1 SQVTM and CDR2 ANQGSEA. The V end was cut by 7 bases, the J end by 6 bases, with 18 bases between. This CDR3 comprises 13 residues. CDR3 loop: CSAEEKIPPEAFF. CDR3 in DNA: TGCAGCGCTGAGGAAAAGATCCCCCCTGAAGCTTTCTTT. The full variable domain, rest sourced from reference TRBV29-1 and TRBJ1-1, is SAVISQKPSRDICQRGTSLTIQCQVDSQVTMMFWYRQQPGQSLTLIATANQGSEATYESGFVIDKFPISRPNLTFSTLTVSNMSPEDSSIYLCSAEEKIPPEAFFGQGTRLTVV.

Remarks on this clone: Other DNA sequences within the sample encode an identical CDR3. V is TRBV27 and J is TRBJ2-7; the match to TRBD1 covers 7 bases. This CDR3 region has 14 residues. J gave up 0 bases and V 6 bases, and 5 bases lay outside the gene matches. Per the germline V gene, CDR1 is MNHEY and CDR2 is SMNVEV (reference sequence). This CDR3 is CASSGQASSYEQYF. In nucleotides, the CDR3 is TGTGCCAGCAGCGGACAGGCCTCCTCCTACGAGCAGTACTTC.

The chain uses TRBV11-2 and TRBJ1-1; D might be TRBD1 (5 bases). This CDR3 is 12 amino acids long. The germline gives CDR1 SGHAT, CDR2 FQNNGV. Trimming left V 10 bases short and J 4 bases short, with 13 bases between. The CDR3 region is CATGGLTTEAFF. The CDR3 DNA is TGTGCCACCGGGGGTCTGACCACTGAAGCTTTCTTT.

The rearrangement joins TRBV7-6 to TRBJ1-1, with D uncertain. The CDR3 is 13 residues long. V gave up 3 bases and J gave up 1 base, with 6 bases separating them. CDR1 is SGHVS, CDR2 FNYEAQ, per germline. This CDR3 reads CASSFDSNTEAFF. The DNA of the CDR3 is TGTGCCAGCAGCTTTGATTCGAACACTGAAGCTTTCTTT.

The chain recombines TRBV7-9 with TRBJ2-7; no clear D gene. Germline V gene data show CDR1 as SEHNR and CDR2 as FQNEAQ (reference sequence). V lost 4 bases to trimming and J lost 4 bases, with 14 bases between them. The CDR3 is 14 amino acids. Here the CDR3 reads CASSYPQVPYEQYF. The CDR3 DNA follows: TGTGCCAGCAGCTATCCCCAGGTACCATACGAGCAGTACTTC.

This clone was found a few times. Here the CDR3 reads CASRGAQGLAKNIQYF. The CDR3 DNA sequence: TGTGCCAGCAGGGGAGCTCAGGGGCTAGCCAAAAACATTCAGTACTTC. The chain carries TRBV5-8 and TRBJ2-4; D possibly corresponds to TRBD1 (6 bases). The CDR3 covers 16 residues. V was clipped by 5 bases and J by 0 bases, with 15 bases between them. Looked up from germline, CDR1 is SGHTS and CDR2 is YDEGEE.

The V gene is TRBV2, the J gene TRBJ2-3, with D possibly being TRBD2 (5 bases). The ends were cut back, 2 bases at V and 5 bases at J, with 17 bases in the middle. The CDR3 totals 16 residues. Germline V gene data show CDR1 as SNHLY and CDR2 as FYNNEI. CDR3 residues: CASSEQASHAGDTQYF. CDR3 DNA sequence: TGTGCCAGCAGTGAACAGGCTAGCCACGCGGGAGATACGCAGTATTTT. Supplemented by reference TRBV2 and TRBJ2-3, the full variable domain reads EPEVTQTPSHQVTQMGQEVILRCVPISNHLYFYWYRQILGQKVEFLVSFYNNEISEKSEIFDDQFSVERPDGSNFTLKIRSTKLEDSAMYFCASSEQASHAGDTQYFGPGTRLTVL.

This clone was seen only once. The J gene is TRBJ2-7, the V gene TRBV6-6; D is unresolved. V was pared by 0 bases and J by 4 bases, with 4 bases between. Germline loops: CDR1 MNHNY, CDR2 SVGAGI (reference sequence). The CDR3 runs to 12 residues. The CDR3 protein is CASSYSTYEQYF. The CDR3, as DNA: TGTGCCAGCAGTTACTCGACGTACGAGCAGTACTTC.

J is TRBJ2-7 and V is TRBV27, with TRBD2 identical over 11 bases. Germline CDR1 and CDR2: MNHEY and SMNVEV (reference sequence). The junction had 10 bases not matched to a gene; V was cut back by 4 bases and J by 5 bases. The CDR3 runs 16 residues. CDR3 protein: CASSSFLAGGKNEQYF. The DNA for the CDR3 is TGTGCCAGCAGTTCCTTCCTAGCGGGAGGAAAGAACGAGCAGTACTTC.

This clone was counted only a few times. This rearrangement joins TRBV5-1 to TRBJ1-6; D remains unclear. V gave up 0 bases and J gave up 4 bases, with 5 bases separating them. CDR3 length: 14 amino acids. Germline CDR1 reads SGHRS; CDR2 reads YFSETQ. In DNA form, the CDR3 reads TGCGCCAGCAGCTTGGGACCTTATAATTCACCCCTCCACTTT. Protein: CASSLGPYNSPLHF.

The J gene is TRBJ1-2, the V gene TRBV7-3; 9 bases are a match to TRBD1. From germline, CDR1 is SGHTA and CDR2 FQGTGA. The CDR3 length is 15 residues. J gave up 8 bases and V 0 bases, and 7 bases lay outside the gene matches. The CDR3 loop is CASSLTGTGSQGYTF. CDR3 in DNA: TGTGCCAGCAGCTTAACGGGGACAGGGAGCCAGGGCTACACCTTC.

CDR3: CASSQDATSGSLKTQYF. The DNA for the CDR3 is TGCGCCAGCAGCCAAGATGCGACTAGCGGGAGTCTGAAGACCCAGTACTTC. The rearrangement links TRBV4-1 to TRBJ2-5; 12 bases are a match to TRBD2. The CDR3 extends over 17 amino acids. The germline V gene encodes CDR1 MGHRA and CDR2 YSYEKL. V gave up 0 bases and J gave up 6 bases; unmatched junction bases: 8.

V and J are TRBV25-1 and TRBJ1-4; D remains ambiguous. This CDR3 is built from 16 residues. V dropped 0 bases and J dropped 0 bases, with 8 bases sitting between them. Per the germline V gene, CDR1 is MGHDK and CDR2 is SYGVNS. The CDR3 DNA is TGTGCCAGCAGTGAATATATCGGGGCAACTAATGAAAAACTGTTTTTT. Its protein is CASSEYIGATNEKLFF. Supplemented by reference TRBV25-1 and TRBJ1-4, the full variable domain reads EADIYQTPRYLVIGTGKKITLECSQTMGHDKMYWYQQDPGMELHLIHYSYGVNSTEKGDLSSESTVSRIRTEHFPLTLESARPSHTSQYLCASSEYIGATNEKLFFGSGTQLSVL.